The 23 T cell receptor beta chains given below trace back to one sample, sequenced in a study of T cells in Graves' hyperthyroidism and ophthalmopathy. Amplified regions were TCR beta CDR3 sequences from RNA transcripts. HTBI primers were employed in a first-round RT-PCR of the TCR CDR3. TCRdb recomputed calls from the multiplex PCR reads with MiXCR, one row per CDR3 protein. The sample contains around 540,000 distinct CDR3 sequences, roughly 15% of which appear only once. Material for sequencing was blood. The receptor set was obtained from a woman in her twenties or thirties with Graves' ophthalmopathy.

The table lists this clonotype with a few counts. This sequence joins TRBV27 and TRBJ2-3, with unresolved D. Trimming took off 0 bases at V and 0 bases at J, with 19 bases between the two ends. Germline-derived CDR1 and CDR2 are MNHEY and SMNVEV (reference sequence). This CDR3 has 19 residues. The CDR3 coding sequence is TGTGCCAGCAGTTTATCAGACCGGGCGATACTACTCAGCACAGATACGCAGTATTTT. This codes for CASSLSDRAILLSTDTQYF.

The chain couples TRBV3-1 to TRBJ2-7; possibly TRBD1 or TRBD2 for D (5 bases each). The CDR3 contains 13 residues. The germline gives CDR1 LGHDT, CDR2 YNNKEL (reference sequence). With 6 bases removed from V and 2 bases from J, the gap between germline ends came to 11 bases. CDR3 sequence: CASRLGPTYEQYF. In DNA, the CDR3 is TGTGCCAGCAGGCTGGGACCTACCTACGAGCAGTACTTC.

The chain recombines TRBV29-1 with TRBJ1-2; 9 positions agree with TRBD1. Trimming cost V 6 bases and J 2 bases; bases outside gene matches: 7. Germline CDR1 reads SQVTM; CDR2 reads ANQGSEA. The CDR3 is 14 amino acids. The chain's CDR3 is CSVGRDRENYGYTF. The DNA for the CDR3 is TGCAGCGTGGGGCGGGACAGGGAGAACTATGGCTACACCTTC.

This clonotype was detected ten times or more. The gene calls are TRBV20-1 and TRBJ2-3, with 9 bases that match TRBD2. This CDR3 has 14 residues. V dropped 5 bases and J dropped 3; count of bases not matched to a gene: 6. Germline CDR1 DFQATT, CDR2 SNEGSKA (reference sequence). CDR3 nucleotide sequence: TGCAGTGCTGTTAGCGGGAGTACGACAGATACGCAGTATTTT. This encodes CSAVSGSTTDTQYF.

This clonotype was observed at least ten times. The chain has TRBV20-1 and TRBJ1-4; D uncertain. The CDR3 loop spans 12 amino acids. Per germline, CDR1 DFQATT and CDR2 SNEGSKA (reference sequence). V was pared by 4 bases and J by 5 bases, with 8 bases between. CDR3 in DNA: TGCAGTGCTAAGCCCACCAATGAAAAACTGTTTTTT. Residues: CSAKPTNEKLFF.

This clonotype has ten or more counts. The chain has TRBV11-2 and TRBJ2-7; 7 nucleotides agree with TRBD1. The germline gives CDR1 SGHAT, CDR2 FQNNGV. This CDR3 has 17 amino acids. V lost 0 bases to trimming and J lost 2 bases; unmatched junction nucleotides: 10. The DNA of the CDR3 is TGTGCCAGCAGCTTAGAAGGTTGGGACAGCAGGCCCTACGAGCAGTACTTC. Residues: CASSLEGWDSRPYEQYF.

This clonotype was seen only a few times. The chain combines TRBV7-2 with TRBJ2-7; 10 bases align to TRBD1. V shed 8 bases, J shed 0 bases, and the junction held 4 bases outside the gene matches. Germline-derived CDR1 and CDR2 are SGHTA and FQGNSA. The CDR3 is 14 amino acids. Here the CDR3 DNA reads TGTGCCAGCGAAGACAGGGGGCTCTCCTACGAGCAGTACTTC. It yields the protein CASEDRGLSYEQYF.

The chain links TRBV29-1 to TRBJ2-1; D not resolved. V was clipped by 7 bases and J by 9 bases, with 19 bases between them. In germline, CDR1 is SQVTM, CDR2 ANQGSEA. The CDR3 is made up of 13 amino acids. In DNA, the CDR3 is TGCAGCGCTACCCTCCGCCTGGGCTCTGAGCAGTTCTTC. Translating gives CSATLRLGSEQFF.

This clonotype was observed a few times. The chain employs TRBV28 and TRBJ1-6, with unresolved D. There are 14 residues in the CDR3. Per germline, CDR1 MDHEN and CDR2 SYDVKM. V dropped 5 bases and J dropped 5 bases, with 10 bases sitting between them. CDR3 nucleotides: TGTGCCAGCAGTACACAGCCAAATAATTCACCCCTCCACTTT. Amino acid sequence: CASSTQPNNSPLHF.

Many counts were recorded for this clonotype. The chain couples TRBV5-1 to TRBJ2-1; 12 positions match TRBD2. The CDR3 runs 20 residues. Germline V lookup: CDR1 SGHRS, CDR2 YFSETQ. V gave up 4 bases and J gave up 1 base; unmatched junction bases: 15. The CDR3 sequence is CASSPVGTSGPVASYNEQFF. The CDR3 coding sequence is TGCGCCAGCAGCCCAGTCGGGACTAGCGGGCCCGTTGCTTCCTACAATGAGCAGTTCTTC.

This clonotype was detected a few times. In nucleotides, the CDR3 is TGTGCCAGCGGGCCCTGGACTCCCCAAGACTATGGCTACACCTTC. Translated, it gives CASGPWTPQDYGYTF. This sequence joins TRBV25-1 and TRBJ1-2; D gene unclear. Trimming took 8 bases from V and 3 from J, leaving 19 bases between them. CDR3 length: 15 residues. CDR1 and CDR2 from the germline V gene are MGHDK and SYGVNS.

The table lists this clonotype with a few counts. The chain recombines TRBV7-9 with TRBJ2-1, with D unclear. Trimming shortened V by 1 base and J by 9 bases, and 10 bases separated the two germline ends. CDR3 length equals 13 residues. Germline assignment: CDR1 SEHNR and CDR2 FQNEAQ (reference sequence). The CDR3 protein is CASSLGASSEQFF. Written as DNA, the CDR3 is TGTGCCAGCAGCTTAGGCGCTTCCAGTGAGCAGTTCTTC. The full variable domain, in which reference TRBV7-9 and TRBJ2-1 provide the parts outside the CDR3, is DTGVSQNPRHKITKRGQNVTFRCDPISEHNRLYWYRQTLGQGPEFLTYFQNEAQLEKSRLLSDRFSAERPKGSFSTLEIQRTEQGDSAMYLCASSLGASSEQFFGPGTRLTVL.

The chain has TRBV19 and TRBJ2-1; 10 bases line up with TRBD1. Germline V gene lookup returns CDR1 LNHDA and CDR2 SQIVND (reference sequence). With 5 bases clipped from V and 2 bases from J, the junction kept 9 bases outside the gene matches. The CDR3 runs to 17 residues. The CDR3 is CASSPLGQGGTYNEQFF. Here the CDR3 DNA reads TGTGCCAGTAGTCCTCTAGGACAGGGGGGAACCTACAATGAGCAGTTCTTC. Complete variable domain (other parts from reference TRBV19 and TRBJ2-1): DGGITQSPKYLFRKEGQNVTLSCEQNLNHDAMYWYRQDPGQGLRLIYYSQIVNDFQKGDIAEGYSVSREKKESFPLTVTSAQKNPTAFYLCASSPLGQGGTYNEQFFGPGTRLTVL.

This clonotype appeared a few times. The chain uses TRBV2 and TRBJ2-5; no firm D call. The length of the CDR3 is 11 residues. Germline values: CDR1 SNHLY, CDR2 FYNNEI. Trimming shortened V by 3 bases and J by 4 bases, and 3 bases separated the two germline ends. The CDR3 DNA reads TGTGCCAGCAGTGATTTAGAGACCCAGTACTTC. Its translation: CASSDLETQYF.

This clonotype has a count of ten or more. CDR3 sequence: CASRQGPYGYTF. In nucleotides, the CDR3 is TGTGCCAGCAGGCAGGGCCCCTATGGCTACACCTTC. The V and J genes are TRBV28 and TRBJ1-2, with a weak D call TRBD1 (5 bases). Germline CDR1 reads MDHEN; CDR2 reads SYDVKM. The CDR3 sequence is 12 residues long. Trimming cost V 6 bases and J 4 bases, with 9 bases left between them.

This clonotype was counted a few times. The V call is TRBV20-1, the J call TRBJ2-3; D ambiguous. V lost 0 bases and J lost 4, with 8 bases in between. Per germline, CDR1 DFQATT and CDR2 SNEGSKA (reference sequence). This CDR3 is 13 amino acids long. The CDR3 here is CSAREQPPDTQYF. As DNA, the CDR3 is TGCAGTGCTAGAGAACAACCCCCAGATACGCAGTATTTT.

The table lists this clonotype with many counts. V usage is TRBV2 and J usage is TRBJ2-5; maybe TRBD1 (6 bases). The germline V gene has CDR1 SNHLY and CDR2 FYNNEI. The CDR3 has 13 amino acids. Trimming took 4 bases from V and 2 from J, leaving 8 bases between them. CDR3 protein: CASSVDRQETQYF. The DNA for the CDR3 is TGTGCCAGCAGTGTCGACAGGCAAGAGACCCAGTACTTC.

The table lists this clonotype with a count of one. V usage is TRBV9 and J usage is TRBJ2-1; 7 positions agree with TRBD2. CDR1 SGDLS and CDR2 YYNGEE come from the germline V gene. This CDR3 spans 17 amino acids. With V trimmed by 0 bases and J by 7 bases, 13 bases remained unmatched. The CDR3 region is CASSVERYAGAWNEQFF. Written as DNA, the CDR3 is TGTGCCAGCAGCGTAGAGAGGTACGCGGGAGCTTGGAATGAGCAGTTCTTC.

The gene calls are TRBV6-1 and TRBJ2-2, with D perhaps TRBD2 (6 bases). Germline assignment: CDR1 MNHNS and CDR2 SASEGT. Trimming left V 4 bases short and J 7 bases short, with 13 bases between. This CDR3 has 14 residues. DNA of the CDR3: TGTGCCAGCAGTGTAACGGGGCGGGGCGGGGAGCTGTTTTTT. This gives the protein CASSVTGRGGELFF.

This clonotype came up many times. The genes are TRBV6-1 and TRBJ2-1; 10 bases are a match to TRBD2. Per the germline V gene, CDR1 is MNHNS and CDR2 is SASEGT. V lost 2 bases, J lost 4 bases, and 5 bases stayed unmatched. The CDR3 is made up of 16 amino acids. CDR3 bases: TGTGCCAGCAGTGAACTAGCGGGAGCCTCGTACAATGAGCAGTTCTTC. Translation: CASSELAGASYNEQFF.

This clonotype was counted many times. The chain recombines TRBV20-1 with TRBJ1-5; no clear D gene. The V gene lost 2 bases and the J gene lost 6 bases, with 8 bases spanning the gap. Germline CDR1 is DFQATT and CDR2 is SNEGSKA (reference sequence). CDR3 size: 12 residues. The CDR3 loop is CSARTGFQPQHF. For the CDR3, the DNA is TGCAGTGCTAGAACCGGGTTTCAGCCCCAGCATTTT.

The chain has TRBV28 and TRBJ2-5, with D tentatively TRBD2 (5 bases). Trimming left V 7 bases short and J 1 base short, with 16 bases between. CDR3 length: 15 residues. Germline V gives CDR1 MDHEN, CDR2 SYDVKM. This CDR3 is CASKPSGVSQETQYF. The DNA for the CDR3 is TGTGCCAGCAAACCCAGCGGAGTATCCCAAGAGACCCAGTACTTC. Together with reference TRBV28 and TRBJ2-5, the CDR3 gives the full variable domain: DVKVTQSSRYLVKRTGEKVFLECVQDMDHENMFWYRQDPGLGLRLIYFSYDVKMKEKGDIPEGYSVSREKKERFSLILESASTNQTSMYLCASKPSGVSQETQYFGPGTRLLVL.

This clonotype came up many times. The V gene is TRBV20-1, the J gene TRBJ2-4; no clear D. Germline CDR1 DFQATT, CDR2 SNEGSKA (reference sequence). V lost 6 bases and J 0 bases, leaving 12 bases between the germline ends. CDR3 size: 14 residues. This CDR3 reads CSASESLAKNIQYF. The CDR3 DNA reads as TGCAGTGCCTCTGAATCCTTAGCCAAAAACATTCAGTACTTC.